A single sample is the source of the 21 T cell receptor beta chains below, sequenced in a study of regulatory T cells in long-lasting Graves disease. Sample time point: newly diagnosed GD, antithyroid drugs for less than 3 months. Scientists built the TCR library using RNA that was extracted from PBMCs. TCR beta libraries were built with iRepertoire HTBI primers and Arm-PCR of CDR3 regions. TCRdb processed the multiplex PCR reads anew with MiXCR; each CDR3 protein has one entry. This table holds fewer than 450,000 distinct CDR3 sequences, 14% to 15% found once. These data were likewise used in another study, on T cells in Graves' hyperthyroidism and ophthalmopathy.

Here the sequenced sample was peripheral blood mononuclear cells (PBMCs), taken at new diagnosis, from a patient treated with antithyroid drugs. The receptors shown here come from a woman aged 40 to 49 with Graves disease.

In regard to this clonotype: This sequence may be a read error, since a much larger clone differs from it by one base. The chain couples TRBV10-3 to TRBJ2-7; D is perhaps TRBD2 (5 bases). Germline CDR1 ENHRY, CDR2 SYGVKD. Trimming took off 5 bases at V and 6 bases at J, with 17 bases between the two ends. This CDR3 has 14 amino acids. As DNA, the CDR3 is TGTGCCATCAGTATAGGAGGCAGCTCCCTCGAGCAGTACTTC. Protein product: CAISIGGSSLEQYF.

This clonotype showed up many times. The chain recombines TRBV2 with TRBJ1-6, with D unclear. Germline V gives CDR1 SNHLY, CDR2 FYNNEI. V was pared by 0 bases and J by 7 bases, with 10 bases between. This CDR3 comprises 15 residues. CDR3 in amino acids: CASSEAVLRNSPLHF. Here the CDR3 DNA reads TGTGCCAGCAGTGAAGCAGTCCTACGGAATTCACCCCTCCACTTT.

In its sample, this clonotype was seen many times. CDR3 sequence reads: CASKPAGGDEQFF. The DNA of the CDR3 is TGTGCCAGCAAGCCAGCGGGAGGCGATGAGCAGTTCTTC. The rearrangement joins TRBV6-2 or TRBV6-3 to TRBJ2-1; 9 nucleotides align to TRBD2. The CDR3 is made up of 13 amino acids. Trimming removed 7 bases from V and 8 bases from J; junction bases left unmatched: 6. Germline CDR1 MNHEY, CDR2 SVGEGT.

V usage is TRBV6-5 and J usage is TRBJ2-7, with TRBD1 as a possible D gene (6 bases). The CDR3 contains 16 residues. Trimming pared 3 bases from V and 0 bases from J, leaving 15 bases between. Germline loops: CDR1 MNHEY, CDR2 SVGAGI. The CDR3 DNA is TGTGCCAGCAGTTATCTACTGGGACACGGCTCCTACGAGCAGTACTTC. This translates into CASSYLLGHGSYEQYF.

This clonotype was counted between two and nine times. The chain recombines TRBV20-1 with TRBJ2-7; 8 nucleotides match TRBD1. The germline CDR1 and CDR2 sequences are DFQATT and SNEGSKA (reference sequence). The V and J ends lost 0 bases and 3 bases, in that order; junction bases with no gene match: 10. The CDR3 has 16 residues. The CDR3 DNA reads TGCAGTGCTAGAGATTTCGGACAGGGTGGTAACTACGAGCAGTACTTC. Translation: CSARDFGQGGNYEQYF.

The V call is TRBV15, the J call TRBJ1-1; possible D gene TRBD1, 5 bases. The V and J ends lost 6 bases and 4 bases respectively, with 15 bases between them. The CDR3 has 14 amino acids. Germline V gives CDR1 LNHNV, CDR2 YYDKDF (reference sequence). CDR3 residues: CATRGTASPTEAFF. DNA for the CDR3: TGTGCCACCAGGGGGACCGCCTCACCCACTGAAGCTTTCTTT.

There are many counts of this clonotype. This chain connects TRBV5-1 to TRBJ2-1; tentatively, D is TRBD1 or TRBD2 (5 bases each). The CDR3 is 14 residues long. V lost 3 bases, J lost 8 bases, and 15 bases lay in between. The germline V gene encodes CDR1 SGHRS and CDR2 YFSETQ. For the CDR3, the DNA is TGCGCCAGCAGCTCCGGGTCCAGAGGGGATGAGCAGTTCTTC. Translating gives CASSSGSRGDEQFF.

The V and J genes are TRBV10-2 and TRBJ2-7, with TRBD2 matching over 13 bases. The germline V gene has CDR1 WSHSY and CDR2 SAAADI. The CDR3 has 14 amino acids. The junction had 3 bases not matched to a gene; V was cut back by 8 bases and J by 2 bases. As DNA, the CDR3 is TGCGCCAGCCAAGGACTAGCGGGAGCCTACGAGCAGTACTTC. Translated: CASQGLAGAYEQYF.

This clonotype was picked up many times. The gene calls are TRBV5-1 and TRBJ1-1, with 8 bases fitting TRBD1. Germline V gene sequence: CDR1 SGHRS, CDR2 YFSETQ. The CDR3 contains 15 residues. V lost 4 bases, J lost 1 base, and 6 bases stayed unmatched. CDR3 nucleotides: TGCGCCAGCAGCCCTCAGGGGGCGCCGAACACTGAAGCTTTCTTT. Amino acid sequence: CASSPQGAPNTEAFF.

This chain links TRBV19 with TRBJ1-1; no clear D gene. There are 15 residues in the CDR3. CDR1 and CDR2 (germline): LNHDA, SQIVND (reference sequence). Trimming cost V 3 bases and J 5 bases, with 16 bases left between them. The CDR3 is CASSIIMERKTEAFF. DNA of the CDR3: TGTGCCAGTAGTATTATCATGGAGAGGAAAACTGAAGCTTTCTTT.

V and J are TRBV7-6 and TRBJ2-6; 7 bases are a match to TRBD1. The CDR3 sequence is 16 residues long. V dropped 1 base and J dropped 4; count of bases not matched to a gene: 4. The germline gives CDR1 SGHVS, CDR2 FNYEAQ. The CDR3 region has the DNA TGTGCCAGCAGCTTAGACAGGGGTGGCGGGGCCAACGTCCTGACTTTC. Encoded protein: CASSLDRGGGANVLTF.

This clonotype appeared many times. This chain links TRBV11-1 with TRBJ2-1; 7 nucleotides match TRBD1. From germline, CDR1 is SGHAT and CDR2 FQDESV (reference sequence). This CDR3 has 15 amino acids. The V segment lost 7 bases and the J segment 4 bases; nucleotides outside the gene matches: 10. The DNA for the CDR3 is TGTGCCAGCACCCAAGACCGCAGGGGGTACAATGAGCAGTTCTTC. Translation gives CASTQDRRGYNEQFF.

This clonotype has ten or more counts. This rearrangement joins TRBV6-2 or TRBV6-3 to TRBJ2-5, with D possibly matching TRBD1 (7 bases). CDR3 size: 14 residues. Germline CDR1 and CDR2: MNHEY and SVGEGT. The V end lost 6 bases, the J end lost 1 base, and 12 bases lay between the germline ends. The CDR3 loop is CASSYRGGQETQYF. For the CDR3, the DNA is TGTGCCAGCAGCTACAGGGGAGGCCAAGAGACCCAGTACTTC.

A few counts support this clonotype. This likely reflects a read error, since a far larger clone is one base away. The chain is built from TRBV12-3 or TRBV12-4 and TRBJ2-3, with D possibly being TRBD1 (6 bases). The J call may be incorrect, as the DNA end agrees better with TRBJ2-5. The CDR3 length is 16 residues. CDR3 sequence reads: CASSLTGSFVGGTQYF. The CDR3 bases are TGTGCCAGCAGTCTTACAGGGAGTTTCGTCGGTGGGACCCAGTACTTC.

This clonotype was seen ten or more times. J is TRBJ2-1 and V is TRBV5-1; 13 positions agree with TRBD2. This CDR3 contains 16 residues. Per germline, CDR1 SGHRS and CDR2 YFSETQ. V was pared by 4 bases and J by 2 bases, with 3 bases of the junction left unmatched. The CDR3 DNA follows: TGCGCCAGCAGCGGGGGACTAGCGGGAACCTACAATGAGCAGTTCTTC. This gives the protein CASSGGLAGTYNEQFF.

In its sample, this clonotype was seen many times. This rearrangement joins TRBV18 to TRBJ2-3; 9 bases fit TRBD2. V lost 0 bases and J lost 2; bases outside the gene matches: 6. There are 17 residues in the CDR3. Germline V lookup: CDR1 KGHSH, CDR2 LQKENI. CDR3 amino acids: CASSPPHSGSATDTQYF. The CDR3 nucleotides are TGTGCCAGCTCACCACCTCATAGCGGGAGCGCCACAGATACGCAGTATTTT. The entire variable domain, with the rest obtained from reference TRBV18 and TRBJ2-3, is as follows: NAGVMQNPRHLVRRRGQEARLRCSPMKGHSHVYWYRQLPEEGLKFMVYLQKENIIDESGMPKERFSAEFPKEGPSILRIQQVVRGDSAAYFCASSPPHSGSATDTQYFGPGTRLTVL.

This clonotype was seen at least ten times. This chain uses TRBV28 with TRBJ2-2; the match to TRBD1 covers 7 bases. J gave up 4 bases and V 1 base, and 0 bases lay outside the gene matches. The germline V gene has CDR1 MDHEN and CDR2 SYDVKM. This CDR3 has 14 amino acids. The DNA for the CDR3 is TGTGCCAGCAGTTTATACAGGGGCACCGGGGAGCTGTTTTTT. Protein: CASSLYRGTGELFF. The entire variable domain, with the rest obtained from reference TRBV28 and TRBJ2-2, is as follows: DVKVTQSSRYLVKRTGEKVFLECVQDMDHENMFWYRQDPGLGLRLIYFSYDVKMKEKGDIPEGYSVSREKKERFSLILESASTNQTSMYLCASSLYRGTGELFFGEGSRLTVL.

The sample holds many counts of this clonotype. This sequence joins TRBV12-3 or TRBV12-4 and TRBJ2-1, with D tentatively TRBD2 (5 bases). This CDR3 is 16 amino acids long. V was trimmed by 7 bases and J by 0 bases, leaving 16 bases between them. CDR3 DNA sequence: TGTGCCAGCACCCTTAGGCTAGCTAGCTCCTACAATGAGCAGTTCTTC. Translation: CASTLRLASSYNEQFF.

The chain is built from TRBV15 and TRBJ2-7; tentatively, D is TRBD1 (5 bases). The V and J ends lost 2 bases and 5 bases respectively, with 10 bases between them. Germline values: CDR1 LNHNV, CDR2 YYDKDF (reference sequence). CDR3 size: 13 residues. The DNA for the CDR3 is TGTGCCACCAGCAGATTTGCAGGGAACGAGCAGTACTTC. It yields the protein CATSRFAGNEQYF.

This clonotype was counted between two and nine times. This chain links TRBV6-2 or TRBV6-3 with TRBJ2-1, with 7 bases identical to TRBD2. Germline CDR1 reads MNHEY; CDR2 reads SVGEGT. J lost 8 bases, V lost 6 bases, and 7 bases had no gene match. The CDR3 consists of 13 residues. The CDR3 reads CASRPREADEQFF. The CDR3 DNA is TGTGCCAGCAGACCCCGGGAGGCGGATGAGCAGTTCTTC.

This clonotype was found many times. The chain recombines TRBV20-1 with TRBJ1-2; possibly TRBD1 for D (5 bases). CDR1 and CDR2 from the germline V gene are DFQATT and SNEGSKA (reference sequence). The CDR3 runs to 12 residues. V was clipped by 5 bases and J by 8 bases, with 15 bases between them. For the CDR3, the DNA is TGCAGTGCTTTCTCGGGGGTAGAGGGCTACACCTTC. Translated: CSAFSGVEGYTF.